The 2 T cell receptor beta chains given below trace back to one sample, sequenced in a study of Ad26.COV2.S vaccination and SARS-CoV-2 variants. Treatment specified: 19 received Ad26.COV2.S at low or high dose, single or two shots; about five received placebo; per-sample allocation not given. Day 63 after the first injection of vaccine or placebo was the sampling time. Assay: immunoSEQ multiplex PCR; the TCRdb copy retains only in-frame clones and omits some. Of about 350,000 clones detected, about 88% appear once; the ten largest clones hold around 6.1%. Specimen: peripheral blood, collected in a trial of Ad26.COV2.S vaccine versus placebo. Source of these receptors: a person between 18 and 65 years old who received the Ad26.COV2.S COVID-19 vaccine or a placebo.

The chain recombines TRBV30 with TRBJ1-6; tentatively, D is TRBD1 (5 bases). This CDR3 is 14 amino acids long. Germline V CDR1 and CDR2: GTSNPN, SVGIG (reference sequence). The V gene lost 0 bases and the J gene lost 7 bases, with 10 bases spanning the gap. CDR3 nucleotide sequence: TGTGCCTGGAGTGTACAACCAGGGAATTCACCCCTCCACTTT. It yields the protein CAWSVQPGNSPLHF.

J is TRBJ2-7 and V is TRBV5-1, with TRBD1 as a possible D gene (5 bases). CDR3 length equals 14 residues. Trimming pared 3 bases from V and 0 bases from J, leaving 10 bases between. Germline CDR1 SGHRS, CDR2 YFSETQ. CDR3 DNA sequence: TGCGCCAGCAGCTCCCAGGGAAGCTCCTACGAGCAGTACTTC. This codes for CASSSQGSSYEQYF.